Following are 6 T cell receptor beta chains from one sample sequenced in a study of shared clonotypes between healthy human individuals. This table comes from immunoSEQ multiplex PCR, and its TCRdb copy is limited to in-frame clones, with some not included. The repertoire holds about 2 million clones, with approximately 94% as singletons. It was CD45RO-negative cells, positively selected for CCR7, that made up naive CD8 cells, with terminally differentiated effector memory CD45RA+ cells excluded. The sample taken for sequencing was naive CD8+ T cells sorted from blood. The receptors were sampled from a man aged 18 to 30 in good health.

The chain is built from TRBV9 and TRBJ2-2; maybe TRBD1 (6 bases). Germline V lookup: CDR1 SGDLS, CDR2 YYNGEE. Trimming left V 3 bases short and J 0 bases short, with 9 bases between. The CDR3 is 15 amino acids. CDR3 in amino acids: CASSARTANTGELFF. In DNA, the CDR3 is TGTGCCAGCAGCGCTAGGACAGCGAACACCGGGGAGCTGTTTTTT.

The rearrangement joins TRBV7-9 to TRBJ2-1; no reliable D call. The CDR3 has 14 residues. The V end was cut by 1 base, the J end by 7 bases, with 11 bases between. Per the germline V gene, CDR1 is SEHNR and CDR2 is FQNEAQ (reference sequence). The CDR3 spells CASSLDATGNEQFF. CDR3 bases: TGTGCCAGCAGCTTAGATGCTACTGGGAATGAGCAGTTCTTC.

The rearrangement joins TRBV5-4 to TRBJ1-1, with D uncertain. The CDR3 totals 12 residues. Trimming took off 3 bases at V and 6 bases at J, with 9 bases between the two ends. Germline values: CDR1 SGHNT, CDR2 YYREEE (reference sequence). The CDR3 is CASSYWEAEAFF. Here the CDR3 DNA reads TGTGCCAGCAGCTATTGGGAGGCTGAAGCTTTCTTT.

For this clone: One junction end does not reproduce the germline sequence, and a read error may be involved. The chain carries TRBV6-5 and TRBJ2-1; perhaps TRBD2 as D (5 bases). The CDR3 has 15 residues. Germline V gives CDR1 MNHEY, CDR2 SVGAGI. CDR3 sequence (DNA): TGTGCCAGCAGTTACAGGACTTCCTCCCACAATGAGCAGTTCTTC. Its protein product is CASSYRTSSHNEQFF.

V gene TRBV10-3 combines with J gene TRBJ2-5; TRBD2 aligns across 9 bases. Germline CDR1 ENHRY, CDR2 SYGVKD. Germline trimming cut 4 bases from V and 3 bases from J; bases unmatched to any gene: 3. This CDR3 spans 14 amino acids. CDR3 sequence: CAISGLADKETQYF. Here the CDR3 DNA reads TGTGCCATCAGTGGACTAGCGGATAAAGAGACCCAGTACTTC.

Note on this clone: Other DNA sequences in this sample translate to the same CDR3. The chain uses TRBV19 and TRBJ1-1; 7 bases are a match to TRBD1. Germline V lookup: CDR1 LNHDA, CDR2 SQIVND (reference sequence). V shed 1 base, J shed 8 bases, and the junction held 4 bases outside the gene matches. The CDR3 is 13 amino acids. The CDR3 coding sequence is TGTGCCAGTAGTATAGTACAGGGGTCCGAAGCTTTCTTT. Translating gives CASSIVQGSEAFF.